The clone carrying this TCR beta chain has just a few counts. The antigen remains undetermined. TCR beta CDR3 region amplification was performed from RNA transcripts. The study used the HTBI primer set for a first-round RT-PCR of the TCR CDR3. TCRdb analysed the multiplex PCR reads with MiXCR anew, one entry per CDR3 protein. Among over 450,000 distinct CDR3 sequences, approximately 17% were seen once, and the ten largest hold around 17%. The data were taken from a study of T cells in Graves' hyperthyroidism and ophthalmopathy. Study-wide results and caveats: Within blood appeared most thyroid clonotypes that had expanded above 0.001. Ophthalmopathy and stable hyperthyroidism were told apart by a 13 V-J model.

The germline V gene has CDR1 LGHDT and CDR2 YNNKEL (reference sequence). V was clipped by 6 bases and J by 8 bases, with 16 bases between them. This CDR3 is 14 amino acids long. The receptor comes from a woman between 18 and 30 years old with Graves' ophthalmopathy. V gene TRBV3-1 combines with J gene TRBJ1-4; D possibly corresponds to TRBD1 (6 bases). The material sequenced was blood. CDR3 nucleotide sequence: TGTGCCAGCAGTTTTCAGGGGAGAGGGGAAAAACTGTTTTTT. This gives the protein CASSFQGRGEKLFF.